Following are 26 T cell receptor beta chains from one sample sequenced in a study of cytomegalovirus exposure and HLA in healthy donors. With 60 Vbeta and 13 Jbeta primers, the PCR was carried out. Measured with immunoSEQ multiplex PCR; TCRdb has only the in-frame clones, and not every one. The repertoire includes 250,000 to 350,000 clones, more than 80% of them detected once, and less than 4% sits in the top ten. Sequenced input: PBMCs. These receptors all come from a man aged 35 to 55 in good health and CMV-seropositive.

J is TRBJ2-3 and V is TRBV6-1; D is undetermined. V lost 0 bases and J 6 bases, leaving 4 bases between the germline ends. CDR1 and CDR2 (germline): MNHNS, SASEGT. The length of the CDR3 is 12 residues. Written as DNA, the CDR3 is TGTGCCAGCAGTGAAGCTGCGGATACGCAGTATTTT. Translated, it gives CASSEAADTQYF.

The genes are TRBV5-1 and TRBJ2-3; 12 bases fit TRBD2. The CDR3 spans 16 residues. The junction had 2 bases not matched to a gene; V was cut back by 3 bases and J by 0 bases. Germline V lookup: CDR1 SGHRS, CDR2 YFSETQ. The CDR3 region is CASSSSGRASTDTQYF. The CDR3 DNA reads TGCGCCAGCAGCTCTAGCGGGAGGGCGAGCACAGATACGCAGTATTTT.

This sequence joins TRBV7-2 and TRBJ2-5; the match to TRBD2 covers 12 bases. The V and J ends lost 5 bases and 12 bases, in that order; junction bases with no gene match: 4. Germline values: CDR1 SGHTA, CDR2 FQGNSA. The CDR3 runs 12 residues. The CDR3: CASSPRTSGKYF. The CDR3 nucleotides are TGTGCCAGCAGCCCGAGGACTAGCGGGAAGTACTTC.

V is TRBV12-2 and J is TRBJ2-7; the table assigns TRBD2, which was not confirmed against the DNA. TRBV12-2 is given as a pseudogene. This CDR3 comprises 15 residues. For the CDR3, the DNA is TGTGCAAGTCGCTTGTCCCGGGAGTTTAGCTACGAGCAGTACTTC. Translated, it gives CASRLSREFSYEQYF.

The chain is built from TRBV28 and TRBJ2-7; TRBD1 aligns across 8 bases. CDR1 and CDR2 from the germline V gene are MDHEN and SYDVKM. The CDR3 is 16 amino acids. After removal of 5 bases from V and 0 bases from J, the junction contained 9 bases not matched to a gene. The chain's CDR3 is CASSALTGARSYEQYF. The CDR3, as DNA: TGTGCCAGCAGTGCCCTGACAGGGGCGCGCTCCTACGAGCAGTACTTC.

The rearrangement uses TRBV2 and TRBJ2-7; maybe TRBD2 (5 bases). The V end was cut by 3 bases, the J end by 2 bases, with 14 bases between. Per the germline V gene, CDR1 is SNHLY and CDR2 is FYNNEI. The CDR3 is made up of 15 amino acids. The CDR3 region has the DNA TGTGCCAGCAGTGATGGTGACTATCCCCCCTACGAGCAGTACTTC. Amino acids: CASSDGDYPPYEQYF.

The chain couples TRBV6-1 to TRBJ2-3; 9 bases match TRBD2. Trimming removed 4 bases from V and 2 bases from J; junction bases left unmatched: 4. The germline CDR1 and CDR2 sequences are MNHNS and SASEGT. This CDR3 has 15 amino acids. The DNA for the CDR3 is TGTGCCAGCAGTGGCCCTAGCGGGAACACAGATACGCAGTATTTT. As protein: CASSGPSGNTDTQYF.

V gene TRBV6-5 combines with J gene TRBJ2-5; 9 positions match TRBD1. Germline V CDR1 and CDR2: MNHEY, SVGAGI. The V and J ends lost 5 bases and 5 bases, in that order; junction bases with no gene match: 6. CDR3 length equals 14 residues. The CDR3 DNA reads TGTGCCAGCAGTCCGGACAGGGGAGGGGAGACCCAGTACTTC. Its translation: CASSPDRGGETQYF.

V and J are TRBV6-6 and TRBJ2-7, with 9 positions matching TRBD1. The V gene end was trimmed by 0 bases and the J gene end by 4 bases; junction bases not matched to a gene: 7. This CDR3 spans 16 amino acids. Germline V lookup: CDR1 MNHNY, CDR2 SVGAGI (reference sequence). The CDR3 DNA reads TGTGCCAGCAGTTACTCGAGCGGGACAGGGAGGTACGAGCAGTACTTC. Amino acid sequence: CASSYSSGTGRYEQYF.

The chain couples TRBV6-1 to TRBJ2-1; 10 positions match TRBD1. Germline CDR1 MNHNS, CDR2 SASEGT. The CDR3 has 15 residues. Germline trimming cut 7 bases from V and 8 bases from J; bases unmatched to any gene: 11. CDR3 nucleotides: TGTGCCAGCACTAGAGGGACAGGGGTTCTCGATGAGCAGTTCTTC. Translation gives CASTRGTGVLDEQFF.

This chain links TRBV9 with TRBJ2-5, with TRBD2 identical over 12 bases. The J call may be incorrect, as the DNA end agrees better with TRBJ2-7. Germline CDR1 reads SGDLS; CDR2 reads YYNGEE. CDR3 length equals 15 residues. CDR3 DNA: TGTGCCAGCAGCGCCCGACTAGCGGGAGAATACGAGCAGTACTTC. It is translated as CASSARLAGEYEQYF.

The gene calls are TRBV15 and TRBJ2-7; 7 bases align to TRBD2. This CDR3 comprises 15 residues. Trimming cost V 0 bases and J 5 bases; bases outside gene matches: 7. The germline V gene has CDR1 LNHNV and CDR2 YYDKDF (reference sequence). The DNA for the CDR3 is TGTGCCACCAGCAGAGATGGGGCGGGGGTCAACGAGCAGTACTTC. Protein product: CATSRDGAGVNEQYF.

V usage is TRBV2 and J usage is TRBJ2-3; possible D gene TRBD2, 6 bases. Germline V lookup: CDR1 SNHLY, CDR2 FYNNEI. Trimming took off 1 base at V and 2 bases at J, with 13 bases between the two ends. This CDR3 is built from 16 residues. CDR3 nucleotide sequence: TGTGCCAGCAGTGAAGGGTGGGGCGGGACCACAGATACGCAGTATTTT. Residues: CASSEGWGGTTDTQYF.

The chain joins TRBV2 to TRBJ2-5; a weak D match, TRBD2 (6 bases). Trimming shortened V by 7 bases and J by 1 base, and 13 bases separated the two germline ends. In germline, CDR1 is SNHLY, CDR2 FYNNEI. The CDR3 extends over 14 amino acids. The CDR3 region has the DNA TGTGCCAGCAATCGCCGGGACTCCCAAGAGACCCAGTACTTC. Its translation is CASNRRDSQETQYF.

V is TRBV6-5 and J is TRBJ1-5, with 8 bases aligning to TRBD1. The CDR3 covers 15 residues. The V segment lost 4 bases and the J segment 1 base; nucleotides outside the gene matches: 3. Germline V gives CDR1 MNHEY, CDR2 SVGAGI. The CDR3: CASSLQGGSNQPQHF. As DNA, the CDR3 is TGTGCCAGCAGTTTACAGGGGGGGAGCAATCAGCCCCAGCATTTT.

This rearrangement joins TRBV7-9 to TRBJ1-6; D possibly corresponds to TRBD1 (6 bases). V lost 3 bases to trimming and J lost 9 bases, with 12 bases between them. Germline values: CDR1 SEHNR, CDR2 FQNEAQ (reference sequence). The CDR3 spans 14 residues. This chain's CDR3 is CASSFQGPSSPLHF. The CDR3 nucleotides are TGTGCCAGCAGCTTTCAGGGGCCTAGTTCACCCCTCCACTTT.

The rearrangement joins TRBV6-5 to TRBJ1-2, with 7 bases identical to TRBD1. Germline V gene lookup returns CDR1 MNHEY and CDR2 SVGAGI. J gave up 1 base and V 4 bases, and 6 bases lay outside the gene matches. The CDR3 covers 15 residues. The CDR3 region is CASSLQGRLNYGYTF. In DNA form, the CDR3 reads TGTGCCAGCAGTTTACAGGGGAGGCTTAACTATGGCTACACCTTC.

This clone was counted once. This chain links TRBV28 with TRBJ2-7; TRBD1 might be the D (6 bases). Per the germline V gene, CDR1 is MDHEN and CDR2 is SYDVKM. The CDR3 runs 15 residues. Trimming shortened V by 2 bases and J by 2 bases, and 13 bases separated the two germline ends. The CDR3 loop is CASSLLRDKPYEQYF. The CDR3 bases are TGTGCCAGCAGTTTACTCCGGGACAAACCCTACGAGCAGTACTTC.

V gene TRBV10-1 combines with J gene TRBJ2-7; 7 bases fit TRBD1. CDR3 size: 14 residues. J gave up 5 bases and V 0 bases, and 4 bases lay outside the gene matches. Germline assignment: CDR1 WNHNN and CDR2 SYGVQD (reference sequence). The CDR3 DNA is TGCGCCAGCAGTGAGTCGCCGACAGGGCACGAGCAGTACTTC. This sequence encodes CASSESPTGHEQYF.

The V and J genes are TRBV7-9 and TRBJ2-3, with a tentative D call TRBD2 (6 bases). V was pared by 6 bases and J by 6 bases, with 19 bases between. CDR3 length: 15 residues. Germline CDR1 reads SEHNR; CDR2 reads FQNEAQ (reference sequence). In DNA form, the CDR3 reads TGTGCCAGCAGTCCCTCTGGCGGGGCGGTTGATACGCAGTATTTT. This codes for CASSPSGGAVDTQYF. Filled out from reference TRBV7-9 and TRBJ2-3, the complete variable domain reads DTGVSQNPRHKITKRGQNVTFRCDPISEHNRLYWYRQTLGQGPEFLTYFQNEAQLEKSRLLSDRFSAERPKGSFSTLEIQRTEQGDSAMYLCASSPSGGAVDTQYFGPGTRLTVL.

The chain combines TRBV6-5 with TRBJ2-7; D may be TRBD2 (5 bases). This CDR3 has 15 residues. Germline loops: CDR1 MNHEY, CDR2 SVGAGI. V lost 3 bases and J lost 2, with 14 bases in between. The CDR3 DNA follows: TGTGCCAGCAGTTATGCTGGTAGCGTAACCTACGAGCAGTACTTC. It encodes CASSYAGSVTYEQYF.

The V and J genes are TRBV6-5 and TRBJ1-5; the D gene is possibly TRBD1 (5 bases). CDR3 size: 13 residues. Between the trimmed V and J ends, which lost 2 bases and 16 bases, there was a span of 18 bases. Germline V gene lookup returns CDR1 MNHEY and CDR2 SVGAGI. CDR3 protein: CASSYPDGRVDHF. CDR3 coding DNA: TGTGCCAGCAGTTACCCCGACGGCAGGGTGGATCATTTT.

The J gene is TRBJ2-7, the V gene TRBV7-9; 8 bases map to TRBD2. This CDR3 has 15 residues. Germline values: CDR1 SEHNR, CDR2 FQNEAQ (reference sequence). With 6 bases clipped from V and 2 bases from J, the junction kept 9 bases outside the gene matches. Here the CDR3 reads CASSSFPAGAYEQYF. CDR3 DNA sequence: TGTGCCAGCAGTTCATTCCCAGCGGGAGCCTACGAGCAGTACTTC. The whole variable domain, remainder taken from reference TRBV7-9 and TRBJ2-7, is DTGVSQNPRHKITKRGQNVTFRCDPISEHNRLYWYRQTLGQGPEFLTYFQNEAQLEKSRLLSDRFSAERPKGSFSTLEIQRTEQGDSAMYLCASSSFPAGAYEQYFGPGTRLTVT.

The DNA of the CDR3 is TGTGCCAGCAGCTCGACTAGCGGGAGGATTAAGACCCAGTACTTC. Its protein is CASSSTSGRIKTQYF. The rearrangement links TRBV7-2 to TRBJ2-5, with 13 bases aligning to TRBD2. V dropped 4 bases and J dropped 6; count of bases not matched to a gene: 5. Germline lookup yields CDR1 SGHTA and CDR2 FQGNSA. CDR3 length equals 15 residues.

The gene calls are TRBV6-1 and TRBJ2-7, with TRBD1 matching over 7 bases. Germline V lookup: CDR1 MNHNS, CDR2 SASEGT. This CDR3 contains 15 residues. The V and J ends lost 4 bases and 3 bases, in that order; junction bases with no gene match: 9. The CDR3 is CASSAQDRRYYEQYF. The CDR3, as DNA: TGTGCCAGCAGTGCCCAGGACAGGAGATACTACGAGCAGTACTTC.

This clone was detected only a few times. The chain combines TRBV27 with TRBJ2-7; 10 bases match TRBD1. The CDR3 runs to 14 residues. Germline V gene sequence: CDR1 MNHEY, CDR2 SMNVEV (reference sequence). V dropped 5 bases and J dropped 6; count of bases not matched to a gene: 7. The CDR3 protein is CASSLGQGFREQYF. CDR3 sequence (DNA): TGTGCCAGCAGTCTGGGACAGGGGTTTCGCGAGCAGTACTTC.